Shown below are 27 T cell receptor beta chains from a single sample sequenced in a study of CD8 T cells in ankylosing spondylitis. Findings and caveats of the study: A TCR beta motif of under 10 highly homologous variants appeared characteristic of ankylosing spondylitis blood.

TCRdb itself ran the 5' RACE reads through MiXCR, one entry per CDR3 protein. The table shows approximately 440,000 distinct CDR3 sequences, with about 15% occurring only once. The antigens these receptors bind are not known. The specimen sequenced was blood, either unsorted or a sorted T cell fraction (not recorded which). The source of these receptors is a male donor with ankylosing spondylitis.

The genes are TRBV30 and TRBJ2-7, with TRBD1 identical over 9 bases. The V segment lost 3 bases and the J segment 1 base; nucleotides outside the gene matches: 7. The CDR3 length is 15 residues. Germline CDR1 reads GTSNPN; CDR2 reads SVGIG (reference sequence). CDR3 sequence reads: CAWSLQGAGSYEQYF. DNA for the CDR3: TGTGCCTGGAGCCTACAGGGGGCGGGATCCTACGAGCAGTACTTC.

The chain recombines TRBV29-1 with TRBJ1-2; 9 bases align to TRBD1. The CDR3 is 13 residues long. The V and J ends lost 6 bases and 3 bases, in that order; junction bases with no gene match: 5. Germline V lookup: CDR1 SQVTM, CDR2 ANQGSEA. The CDR3 protein is CSVGTGLDYGYTF. CDR3 DNA: TGCAGCGTCGGGACAGGGTTGGACTATGGCTACACCTTC.

In this sample, this clonotype turned up many times. The genes are TRBV5-1 and TRBJ2-2, with D tentatively TRBD1 (6 bases). With 4 bases removed from V and 0 bases from J, the gap between germline ends came to 10 bases. Germline CDR1 reads SGHRS; CDR2 reads YFSETQ. The CDR3 runs 15 residues. The CDR3 coding sequence is TGCGCCAGCAGCCAGGGGACGGCGAACACCGGGGAGCTGTTTTTT. Translating it yields CASSQGTANTGELFF.

The rearrangement links TRBV6-1 to TRBJ2-2; 9 bases are a match to TRBD1. The germline V gene encodes CDR1 MNHNS and CDR2 SASEGT. The V segment lost 6 bases and the J segment 4 bases; nucleotides outside the gene matches: 9. The CDR3 spans 16 residues. The CDR3 here is CASRQRPGQGTGELFF. The CDR3 coding sequence is TGTGCCAGCAGACAGAGACCGGGACAGGGCACCGGGGAGCTGTTTTTT.

The genes are TRBV29-1 and TRBJ2-3; D might be TRBD1 or TRBD2, each matching 5 bases. Trimming left V 1 base short and J 5 bases short, with 22 bases between. This CDR3 contains 17 residues. CDR1 and CDR2 from the germline V gene are SQVTM and ANQGSEA. CDR3 sequence reads: CSVEVVKGPRGLDTQYF. CDR3 sequence (DNA): TGCAGCGTTGAAGTGGTTAAGGGACCACGGGGTTTAGATACGCAGTATTTT.

The sample holds many counts of this clonotype. The J gene is TRBJ1-1, the V gene TRBV12-3 or TRBV12-4, with TRBD1 identical over 7 bases. The length of the CDR3 is 17 residues. V shed 2 bases and J 5 bases; nucleotides not matched to a gene: 14. The CDR3 sequence: CASSLSVQGRGGTEAFF. DNA of the CDR3: TGTGCCAGCAGTTTATCGGTACAGGGGAGGGGAGGTACTGAAGCTTTCTTT.

The chain couples TRBV27 to TRBJ2-1, with a tentative D call TRBD2 (5 bases). The CDR3 has 15 residues. Germline lookup yields CDR1 MNHEY and CDR2 SMNVEV (reference sequence). Trimming removed 3 bases from V and 0 bases from J, with 9 bases in between. CDR3 in amino acids: CASSLRASSYNEQFF. In DNA, the CDR3 is TGTGCCAGCAGTTTGCGGGCCAGCTCCTACAATGAGCAGTTCTTC.

This rearrangement joins TRBV7-2 to TRBJ1-2; TRBD1 might be the D (6 bases). Trimming cost V 0 bases and J 4 bases, with 21 bases left between them. Germline CDR1 is SGHTA and CDR2 is FQGNSA. The CDR3 covers 18 residues. The CDR3 coding sequence is TGTGCCAGCAGCTTAGCGTGGGGGGGCAAAGCCTCCAGCTATGGCTACACCTTC. Amino acids: CASSLAWGGKASSYGYTF.

The genes are TRBV12-3 or TRBV12-4 and TRBJ1-4, with TRBD1 matching over 9 bases. V shed 6 bases and J 7 bases; nucleotides not matched to a gene: 6. The CDR3 loop spans 14 amino acids. The CDR3 sequence: CASRSQGAGEKLFF. CDR3 nucleotides: TGTGCCAGCAGGTCACAGGGGGCGGGTGAAAAACTGTTTTTT.

V is TRBV5-1 and J is TRBJ2-7; weak D call: TRBD1 (6 bases). This CDR3 has 14 amino acids. CDR1 and CDR2 from the germline V gene are SGHRS and YFSETQ. The germline V and J ends were trimmed by 6 bases and 2 bases, with 15 bases remaining between them. In DNA form, the CDR3 reads TGCGCCAGCATGACAGGAAGAGATCCCTACGAGCAGTACTTC. Translation gives CASMTGRDPYEQYF.

This clonotype has ten or more counts. The J gene is TRBJ1-2, the V gene TRBV5-1; TRBD1 agrees at 7 bases. Germline CDR1 SGHRS, CDR2 YFSETQ. J was trimmed by 4 bases and V by 4 bases; bases with no gene match: 10. The CDR3 spans 15 residues. The CDR3 DNA sequence: TGCGCCAGCAGCCCGACAGGGCAAGGTAGCTATGGCTACACCTTC. This encodes CASSPTGQGSYGYTF. The full variable domain, its missing parts supplied by reference TRBV5-1 and TRBJ1-2, is KAGVTQTPRYLIKTRGQQVTLSCSPISGHRSVSWYQQTPGQGLQFLFEYFSETQRNKGNFPGRFSGRQFSNSRSEMNVSTLELGDSALYLCASSPTGQGSYGYTFGSGTRLTVV.

This clonotype was seen only a few times. The rearrangement joins TRBV7-9 to TRBJ1-2; TRBD1 might be the D (6 bases). The CDR3 consists of 16 residues. V was pared by 4 bases and J by 6 bases, with 21 bases between. The germline gives CDR1 SEHNR, CDR2 FQNEAQ (reference sequence). CDR3 coding DNA: TGTGCCAGCAGCTCTCTTAAGGGGGGTTCAGCGGATGGCTACACCTTC. It yields the protein CASSSLKGGSADGYTF.

V is TRBV3-1 and J is TRBJ1-2, with D possibly TRBD1 on 6 matching bases. The ends were cut back, 1 base at V and 4 bases at J, with 7 bases in the middle. CDR3 size: 13 residues. CDR1 and CDR2 from the germline V gene are LGHDT and YNNKEL (reference sequence). CDR3 in DNA: TGTGCCAGCAGCCAAGGCAGGGGCTATGGCTACACCTTC. Amino acid sequence: CASSQGRGYGYTF.

This clonotype was seen repeatedly, ten times or more. The chain combines TRBV18 with TRBJ2-1; a possible D gene is TRBD1 (5 bases). Germline V CDR1 and CDR2: KGHSH, LQKENI. Trimming cost V 2 bases and J 9 bases, with 14 bases left between them. The CDR3 loop spans 14 amino acids. CDR3 loop: CASSPGVLQGEQFF. CDR3 DNA: TGTGCCAGCTCACCAGGGGTCCTCCAGGGTGAGCAGTTCTTC.

The genes are TRBV15 and TRBJ2-3, with TRBD2 matching 7 bases. V lost 4 bases to trimming and J lost 5 bases; unmatched junction nucleotides: 6. This CDR3 contains 14 residues. Germline loops: CDR1 LNHNV, CDR2 YYDKDF (reference sequence). Here the CDR3 DNA reads TGTGCCACCAGCAAGGCGGGAGCGGGAGATACGCAGTATTTT. Encoded protein: CATSKAGAGDTQYF.

This clonotype was counted a few times. This chain uses TRBV20-1 with TRBJ2-3, with D possibly being TRBD1 (5 bases). The CDR3 consists of 14 residues. Trimming removed 4 bases at V and 2 bases at J, with 13 bases between. Germline V CDR1 and CDR2: DFQATT, SNEGSKA (reference sequence). This CDR3 reads CSAKTARITDTQYF. In DNA, the CDR3 is TGCAGTGCTAAGACAGCCAGAATCACAGATACGCAGTATTTT.

V usage is TRBV4-1 and J usage is TRBJ2-1, with TRBD1 matching 7 bases. Germline CDR1 is MGHRA and CDR2 is YSYEKL. V was pared by 3 bases and J by 4 bases, with 12 bases of the junction left unmatched. CDR3 length equals 17 residues. As DNA, the CDR3 is TGCGCCAGCAGCCAGTACACTCTCAGGGGGTTTTACAATGAGCAGTTCTTC. It translates to CASSQYTLRGFYNEQFF.

This clonotype was observed a few times. This chain connects TRBV9 to TRBJ1-1; D may be TRBD1 (6 bases). Trimming removed 3 bases at V and 1 base at J, with 10 bases between. Germline CDR1 SGDLS, CDR2 YYNGEE. The CDR3 has 14 amino acids. CDR3 sequence: CASSAQQGNTEAFF. CDR3 nucleotide sequence: TGTGCCAGCAGCGCTCAACAGGGGAACACTGAAGCTTTCTTT.

This clonotype showed up just a few times. The chain uses TRBV5-5 and TRBJ1-6, with D possibly matching TRBD1 (6 bases). The CDR3 consists of 17 residues. The V end lost 4 bases, the J end lost 7 bases, and 21 bases lay between the germline ends. The germline gives CDR1 SGHKS, CDR2 YYEKEE (reference sequence). For the CDR3, the DNA is TGTGCCAGCAGCCCAGGGGTGCGGGTTACTGGGAATTCACCCCTCCACTTT. Its translation: CASSPGVRVTGNSPLHF.

This chain connects TRBV7-3 to TRBJ2-3, with D possibly matching TRBD2 (6 bases). The V gene's germline CDR1 is SGHTA and CDR2 FQGTGA. Trimming took off 3 bases at V and 0 bases at J, with 13 bases between the two ends. There are 16 residues in the CDR3. The CDR3 loop reads CASSFGTRPSTDTQYF. The CDR3 nucleotides are TGTGCCAGCAGCTTTGGGACTCGACCTAGCACAGATACGCAGTATTTT.

The rearrangement uses TRBV5-6 and TRBJ1-5; 10 bases are a match to TRBD1. Losses at the gene ends were 1 base for V and 0 bases for J; bases not matched to a gene: 1. Germline values: CDR1 SGHDT, CDR2 YYEEEE. This CDR3 region has 16 residues. The CDR3 here is CASSLRTGGSNQPQHF. The CDR3 DNA reads TGTGCCAGCAGCTTGAGGACAGGGGGTAGCAATCAGCCCCAGCATTTT.

This clonotype was observed at least ten times. The V call is TRBV5-1, the J call TRBJ1-4; D ambiguous. The CDR3 is 15 residues long. Trimming took off 3 bases at V and 0 bases at J, with 9 bases between the two ends. Germline CDR1 reads SGHRS; CDR2 reads YFSETQ. CDR3 bases: TGCGCCAGCAGCTCAGACGGCGCAACTAATGAAAAACTGTTTTTT. It yields the protein CASSSDGATNEKLFF.

V usage is TRBV2 and J usage is TRBJ1-2; perhaps TRBD1 as D (6 bases). Germline V gives CDR1 SNHLY, CDR2 FYNNEI. The CDR3 is 14 amino acids. Trimming left V 6 bases short and J 2 bases short, with 13 bases between. Here the CDR3 DNA reads TGTGCCAGCAGGGGGGCGGCAGGAAACTATGGCTACACCTTC. Translated, it gives CASRGAAGNYGYTF.

This clonotype was recorded many times. The CDR3 loop reads CATSGGSPPTEAFF. The CDR3 region has the DNA TGTGCCACCTCGGGGGGGAGTCCTCCCACTGAAGCTTTCTTT. The rearrangement uses TRBV10-3 and TRBJ1-1; D possibly corresponds to TRBD1 (5 bases). V lost 10 bases, J lost 4 bases, and 19 bases lay in between. In germline, CDR1 is ENHRY, CDR2 SYGVKD. The CDR3 totals 14 residues.

V usage is TRBV20-1 and J usage is TRBJ2-7; 11 bases line up with TRBD2. J lost 6 bases, V lost 2 bases, and 9 bases had no gene match. The CDR3 covers 15 residues. The V gene's germline CDR1 is DFQATT and CDR2 SNEGSKA (reference sequence). DNA of the CDR3: TGCAGTGCTAGAATGCTAGCGGGGGGATTAGGCGAGCAGTACTTC. Residues: CSARMLAGGLGEQYF.

The chain joins TRBV6-5 to TRBJ1-1; the D gene is possibly TRBD1 (6 bases). CDR3 length equals 14 residues. Germline loops: CDR1 MNHEY, CDR2 SVGAGI. V was clipped by 2 bases and J by 4 bases, with 11 bases between them. The CDR3 protein is CASSYDEGGTEAFF. CDR3 bases: TGTGCCAGCAGTTACGATGAGGGGGGCACTGAAGCTTTCTTT.

This clonotype was observed a handful of times. This chain joins TRBV20-1 and TRBJ2-1; tentatively, D is TRBD1 (8 bases). This CDR3 is built from 15 residues. The germline V and J ends were trimmed by 5 bases and 5 bases, with 19 bases remaining between them. The germline CDR1 and CDR2 sequences are DFQATT and SNEGSKA (reference sequence). CDR3 sequence reads: CSALRTGREDNEQFF. DNA of the CDR3: TGCAGTGCTCTCAGGACAGGGAGGGAGGACAATGAGCAGTTCTTC.